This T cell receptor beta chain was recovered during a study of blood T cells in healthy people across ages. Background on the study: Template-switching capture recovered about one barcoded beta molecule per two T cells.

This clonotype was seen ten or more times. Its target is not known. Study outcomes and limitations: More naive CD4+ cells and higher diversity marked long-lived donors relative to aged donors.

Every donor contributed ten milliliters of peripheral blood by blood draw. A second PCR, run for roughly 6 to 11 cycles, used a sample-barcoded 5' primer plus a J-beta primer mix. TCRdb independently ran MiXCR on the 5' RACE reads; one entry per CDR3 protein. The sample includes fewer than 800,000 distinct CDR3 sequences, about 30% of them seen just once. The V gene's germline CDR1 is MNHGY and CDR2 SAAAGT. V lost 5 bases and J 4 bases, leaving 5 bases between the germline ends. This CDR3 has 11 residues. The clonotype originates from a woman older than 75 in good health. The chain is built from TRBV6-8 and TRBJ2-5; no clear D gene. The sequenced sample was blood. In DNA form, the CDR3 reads TGTGCCAGCAGTAAACGAGAGACCCAGTACTTC. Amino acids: CASSKRETQYF.